These 27 T cell receptor beta chains were sequenced from one sample in a study of shared clonotypes between healthy human individuals. CD45RO-negative cells were positively selected for CCR7, leaving out terminally differentiated effector memory CD45RA+ cells. Some clones are missing from TCRdb's copy, which holds only in-frame ones; the method was immunoSEQ multiplex PCR. The sample records hundreds of thousands of clones, roughly 95% being singletons. The sample taken for sequencing was naive CD8+ T cells sorted from blood. The receptors come from a woman younger than 45 in good health.

This clone occurred once. The V and J genes are TRBV7-6 and TRBJ2-3; D is possibly TRBD1 or TRBD2 (5 bases each). V lost 1 base, J lost 6 bases, and 11 bases lay in between. CDR3 size: 14 residues. The germline gives CDR1 SGHVS, CDR2 FNYEAQ. The CDR3 DNA reads as TGTGCCAGCAGCTTAGGAGGGGCCGAGGATACGCAGTATTTT. The encoded protein is CASSLGGAEDTQYF.

The chain uses TRBV19 and TRBJ1-2; D call uncertain. CDR1 is LNHDA, CDR2 SQIVND, per germline (reference sequence). The CDR3 is made up of 14 amino acids. V shed 7 bases and J shed 8 bases, with 20 bases lying between them. Here the CDR3 DNA reads TGTGCCAGTACATATCCCAGCGGGTGGTCCGGCTACACCTTC. Protein sequence: CASTYPSGWSGYTF.

The chain recombines TRBV10-1 with TRBJ2-2; D gene uncertain. V was cut by 4 bases and J by 4 bases, with 4 bases left in between. The CDR3 sequence is 12 residues long. Germline-derived CDR1 and CDR2 are WNHNN and SYGVQD (reference sequence). CDR3 in DNA: TGCGCCAGCAGTGCTGGCACCGGGGAGCTGTTTTTT. Protein product: CASSAGTGELFF.

CDR3 DNA sequence: TGTGCCAGCAGCTTGAGCAGCGAGCCCTACGAGCAGTACTTC. Amino acid sequence: CASSLSSEPYEQYF. The chain combines TRBV7-6 with TRBJ2-7; D unresolved. This CDR3 is 14 amino acids long. V gave up 3 bases and J gave up 2 bases, with 11 bases separating them. The germline V gene has CDR1 SGHVS and CDR2 FNYEAQ.

The CDR3 coding sequence is TGTGCCAGCAGTCCCGGCACGGGATGGGATGAGCAGTTCTTC. It translates to CASSPGTGWDEQFF. This chain links TRBV27 with TRBJ2-1, with D possibly being TRBD2 (5 bases). The V end was cut by 5 bases, the J end by 8 bases, with 16 bases between. Per germline, CDR1 MNHEY and CDR2 SMNVEV (reference sequence). The CDR3 runs 14 residues.

The rearrangement uses TRBV5-1 and TRBJ2-7, with TRBD1 identical over 8 bases. From germline, CDR1 is SGHRS and CDR2 YFSETQ. J lost 4 bases, V lost 4 bases, and 10 bases had no gene match. CDR3 size: 15 residues. The CDR3 protein is CASSADRESVYEQYF. DNA for the CDR3: TGCGCCAGCAGCGCGGACAGGGAATCGGTGTACGAGCAGTACTTC. Combining the CDR3 with reference TRBV5-1 and TRBJ2-7 gives the whole variable domain KAGVTQTPRYLIKTRGQQVTLSCSPISGHRSVSWYQQTPGQGLQFLFEYFSETQRNKGNFPGRFSGRQFSNSRSEMNVSTLELGDSALYLCASSADRESVYEQYFGPGTRLTVT.

V gene TRBV28 combines with J gene TRBJ2-1; the D is unclear. The CDR3 is made up of 16 amino acids. Trimming stripped 4 bases from V and 0 bases from J, with 13 bases between. Germline V gene data show CDR1 as MDHEN and CDR2 as SYDVKM. The CDR3 nucleotides are TGTGCCAGCAGTTCGGCGAACCTGAGCTCCTACAATGAGCAGTTCTTC. This sequence encodes CASSSANLSSYNEQFF.

The CDR3 loop is CASSLFSYEQYF. The DNA for the CDR3 is TGTGCCAGCAGTTTATTTTCCTACGAGCAGTACTTC. The gene calls are TRBV28 and TRBJ2-7; D is uncertain. Deletions cut 1 base from V and 1 base from J, with 2 bases between. CDR1 is MDHEN, CDR2 SYDVKM, per germline. This CDR3 has 12 residues.

This clone was seen only once. The CDR3 is CASSLFLAGRTEAFF. The CDR3 DNA is TGTGCCAGCAGTTTATTCCTGGCAGGGAGAACTGAAGCTTTCTTT. The chain is built from TRBV28 and TRBJ1-1, with D possibly matching TRBD1 (5 bases). The V gene's germline CDR1 is MDHEN and CDR2 SYDVKM. V lost 1 base, J lost 5 bases, and 14 bases lay in between. This CDR3 contains 15 residues.

The rearrangement joins TRBV7-9 to TRBJ2-2, with D possibly being TRBD2 (6 bases). This CDR3 is 16 amino acids long. Per the germline V gene, CDR1 is SEHNR and CDR2 is FQNEAQ (reference sequence). V lost 4 bases and J lost 6, with 18 bases in between. This CDR3 is CASSSGVTVGPGELFF. Here the CDR3 DNA reads TGTGCCAGCAGCTCGGGGGTGACGGTAGGGCCCGGGGAGCTGTTTTTT.

This sequence joins TRBV25-1 and TRBJ1-3, with D possibly TRBD1 on 5 matching bases. V lost 6 bases, J lost 0 bases, and 15 bases lay in between. CDR1 is MGHDK and CDR2 is SYGVNS in the germline V gene. This CDR3 comprises 16 residues. In nucleotides, the CDR3 is TGTGCCAGCAGCCGAATGGGGCTCGGCTCTGGAAACACCATATATTTT. Translating gives CASSRMGLGSGNTIYF.

This sequence joins TRBV7-6 and TRBJ2-1, with D possibly being TRBD2 (5 bases). The CDR3 contains 14 residues. V lost 0 bases and J lost 10, with 13 bases in between. Per the germline V gene, CDR1 is SGHVS and CDR2 is FNYEAQ. The CDR3, as DNA: TGTGCCAGCAGCTTAGCGGAGGCCGCCTGGGAGCAGTTCTTC. Translation: CASSLAEAAWEQFF.

CDR3 DNA: TGTGCCAGCAGCCTCTACACCTTCGATGAGCAGTTCTTC. Its translation: CASSLYTFDEQFF. The V call is TRBV5-5, the J call TRBJ2-1; D is unresolved. The CDR3 has 13 residues. Germline V gene lookup returns CDR1 SGHKS and CDR2 YYEKEE (reference sequence). The germline V and J ends were trimmed by 4 bases and 8 bases, with 13 bases remaining between them.

This chain connects TRBV27 to TRBJ2-3; D unresolved. The V gene's germline CDR1 is MNHEY and CDR2 SMNVEV (reference sequence). This CDR3 has 15 amino acids. Trimming took off 5 bases at V and 1 base at J, with 13 bases between the two ends. The CDR3 bases are TGTGCCAGCAGTCCCCCCCCCTCGGGCACAGATACGCAGTATTTT. Encoded protein: CASSPPPSGTDTQYF.

V gene TRBV28 combines with J gene TRBJ2-5; no definite D call. The J call may be in error: the DNA end matches TRBJ2-7 better. Looked up from germline, CDR1 is MDHEN and CDR2 is SYDVKM. The CDR3 consists of 13 residues. Here the CDR3 DNA reads TGTGCCAGCAGTTTATTTGGGGACTACGAGCAGTACTTC. It codes for CASSLFGDYEQYF.

Note on this clone: Within the sample, other DNA sequences also encode this same CDR3. CDR3 nucleotide sequence: TGTGCCAGCAGCCTGGTAGGTAGCAATCAGCCCCAGCATTTT. Amino acids: CASSLVGSNQPQHF. This chain links TRBV5-6 with TRBJ1-5; no clear D gene. This CDR3 spans 14 amino acids. Trimming removed 4 bases at V and 0 bases at J, with 8 bases between. Germline-derived CDR1 and CDR2 are SGHDT and YYEEEE.

CDR3 in DNA: TGTGCCAGCAGCTTAGAGGGATCGTCCTACAATGAGCAGTTCTTC. This codes for CASSLEGSSYNEQFF. The chain has TRBV5-5 and TRBJ2-1, with D perhaps TRBD2 (5 bases). Trimming removed 2 bases at V and 1 base at J, with 10 bases between. CDR1 is SGHKS and CDR2 is YYEKEE in the germline V gene (reference sequence). There are 15 residues in the CDR3.

The chain employs TRBV13 and TRBJ2-1, with TRBD2 as a possible D gene (5 bases). The V and J ends lost 0 bases and 4 bases respectively, with 10 bases between them. Germline V lookup: CDR1 PRHDT, CDR2 FYEKMQ (reference sequence). CDR3 length: 15 amino acids. CDR3 loop: CASSLGPAEYNEQFF. In DNA, the CDR3 is TGTGCCAGCAGCTTAGGGCCAGCGGAGTACAATGAGCAGTTCTTC.

The CDR3 protein is CASSPLAGGISTGELFF. Here the CDR3 DNA reads TGCGCCAGCAGCCCACTAGCGGGAGGGATTAGCACCGGGGAGCTGTTTTTT. The rearrangement joins TRBV4-1 to TRBJ2-2; TRBD2 matches at 13 bases. The V and J ends lost 4 bases and 4 bases, in that order; junction bases with no gene match: 6. Per the germline V gene, CDR1 is MGHRA and CDR2 is YSYEKL. There are 17 residues in the CDR3.

V and J are TRBV6-6 and TRBJ2-5, with D possibly matching TRBD2 (5 bases). Between the trimmed V and J ends, which lost 5 bases and 0 bases, there was a span of 16 bases. The length of the CDR3 is 16 residues. The germline V gene encodes CDR1 MNHNY and CDR2 SVGAGI (reference sequence). Here the CDR3 DNA reads TGTGCCAGCAGTCCCCCTACGGGGAAGTACCAAGAGACCCAGTACTTC. Protein: CASSPPTGKYQETQYF.

This chain links TRBV5-1 with TRBJ1-1, with TRBD1 as a possible D gene (6 bases). Germline loops: CDR1 SGHRS, CDR2 YFSETQ. This CDR3 comprises 15 residues. Trimming stripped 4 bases from V and 0 bases from J, with 13 bases between. CDR3 DNA sequence: TGCGCCAGCAGCAATACAGGGAGAGTGAACACTGAAGCTTTCTTT. Translated: CASSNTGRVNTEAFF.

The chain has TRBV28 and TRBJ1-1; D unclear. The germline V gene encodes CDR1 MDHEN and CDR2 SYDVKM. The CDR3 sequence is 12 residues long. The V end was cut by 7 bases, the J end by 3 bases, with 9 bases between. The DNA for the CDR3 is TGTGCCAGCATGGGCTGGGACACTGAAGCTTTCTTT. It specifies CASMGWDTEAFF.

V is TRBV5-1 and J is TRBJ1-1; D gene unclear. CDR3 length equals 13 residues. Trimming stripped 4 bases from V and 1 base from J, with 8 bases between. Germline V lookup: CDR1 SGHRS, CDR2 YFSETQ. The CDR3 coding sequence is TGCGCCAGCAGCGCAACGGGGAACACTGAAGCTTTCTTT. This gives the protein CASSATGNTEAFF.

The J gene is TRBJ2-2, the V gene TRBV9; D gene unclear. The germline gives CDR1 SGDLS, CDR2 YYNGEE. The germline V and J ends were trimmed by 5 bases and 2 bases, with 16 bases remaining between them. The CDR3 spans 16 residues. CDR3 residues: CASSIQKVANTGELFF. CDR3 sequence (DNA): TGTGCCAGCAGTATCCAGAAGGTAGCTAACACCGGGGAGCTGTTTTTT.

The chain employs TRBV28 and TRBJ2-7; 10 bases align to TRBD2. Losses at the gene ends were 1 base for V and 2 bases for J; bases not matched to a gene: 8. This CDR3 contains 17 residues. Looked up from germline, CDR1 is MDHEN and CDR2 is SYDVKM. CDR3 sequence: CASSLSGLADFAYEQYF. The CDR3 nucleotides read TGTGCCAGCAGTTTATCCGGACTAGCGGACTTCGCCTACGAGCAGTACTTC.

Concerning this clone itself: Germline and junction disagree at one end, which may indicate a read error. This chain connects TRBV11-2 to TRBJ2-7; possibly TRBD1 for D (6 bases). The CDR3 is 15 amino acids. Germline V gene data show CDR1 as SGHAT and CDR2 as FQNNGV. The CDR3 loop is CASSLYPDSSCEQYF. Written as DNA, the CDR3 is TGTGCCAGCAGCTTGTACCCGGACAGTTCCTGCGAGCAGTACTTC.

CDR3 DNA: TGCGCCAGCAGGTGGGACCGGGGCAACACTGAAGCTTTCTTT. Encoded protein: CASRWDRGNTEAFF. This sequence joins TRBV5-1 and TRBJ1-1, with TRBD1 as a possible D gene (5 bases). Trimming cost V 5 bases and J 2 bases, with 13 bases left between them. Germline assignment: CDR1 SGHRS and CDR2 YFSETQ. The CDR3 is made up of 14 amino acids. Drawing the rest from reference TRBV5-1 and TRBJ1-1, the complete variable domain is KAGVTQTPRYLIKTRGQQVTLSCSPISGHRSVSWYQQTPGQGLQFLFEYFSETQRNKGNFPGRFSGRQFSNSRSEMNVSTLELGDSALYLCASRWDRGNTEAFFGQGTRLTVV.